The clone carrying this TCR beta chain was recorded many times. Its antigen is not identified. J was trimmed by 3 bases and V by 5 bases; bases with no gene match: 30. This CDR3 has 22 residues. The V gene's germline CDR1 is DFQATT and CDR2 SNEGSKA (reference sequence). Time point meaning: sample taken at primary tumor resection. TCRdb passed the 5' RACE reads through MiXCR, listing each CDR3 protein once. The profile shows tens of thousands of distinct CDR3 sequences, more than 4.5% of them singletons. This specimen comes from a study of spatial heterogeneity in lung cancer. Study-level points and caveats: Counts that tracked tumor mutation counts were those of expanded intratumoral alpha and beta TCRs.

The chain uses TRBV20-1 and TRBJ2-1; 8 bases line up with TRBD2. The sequence was obtained from a male donor with early-stage non-small cell lung cancer. The sequencing used lung tumor tissue, collected at surgery. The CDR3 reads CSAPPGSGDSHWVVRDYNEQFF. The CDR3 DNA reads TGCAGTGCTCCGCCTGGTAGCGGGGATTCCCACTGGGTTGTGAGAGACTACAATGAGCAGTTCTTC.